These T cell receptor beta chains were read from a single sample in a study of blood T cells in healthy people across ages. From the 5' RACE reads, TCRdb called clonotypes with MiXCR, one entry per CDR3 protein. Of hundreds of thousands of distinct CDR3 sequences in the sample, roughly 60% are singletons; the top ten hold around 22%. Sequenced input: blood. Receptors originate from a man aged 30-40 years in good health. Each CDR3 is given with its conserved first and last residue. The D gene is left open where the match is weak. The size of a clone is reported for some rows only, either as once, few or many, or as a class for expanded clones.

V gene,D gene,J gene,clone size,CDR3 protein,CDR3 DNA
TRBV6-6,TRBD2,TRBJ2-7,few,CASSGGDFSYEQYF,TGTGCCAGCAGTGGGGGGGACTTCTCCTACGAGCAGTACTTC
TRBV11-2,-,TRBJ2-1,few,CASSLSGVNNEQFF,TGTGCCAGCAGCTTATCCGGGGTTAACAATGAGCAGTTCTTC
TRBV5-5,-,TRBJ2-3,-,CASSQDRVVTDTQYF,TGCGCCAGCAGCCAAGATCGCGTCGTCACAGATACGCAGTATTTT
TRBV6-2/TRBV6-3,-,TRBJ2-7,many,CASSYLDEQYF,TGTGCCAGCAGTTACCTAGACGAGCAGTACTTC
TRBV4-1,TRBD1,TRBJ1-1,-,CASSQMTGWTEAFF,TGCGCCAGCAGCCAGATGACAGGGTGGACTGAAGCTTTCTTT
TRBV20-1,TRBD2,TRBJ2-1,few,CSALGTSGYNEQFF,TGCAGTGCCTTAGGGACTAGCGGATACAATGAGCAGTTCTTC
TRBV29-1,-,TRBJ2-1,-,CSVVTRKGSYNEQFF,TGCAGCGTTGTGACTAGAAAGGGCTCCTACAATGAGCAGTTCTTC
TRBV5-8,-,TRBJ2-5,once,CASSLRPEVKETQYF,TGTGCCAGCAGCTTGCGTCCGGAAGTAAAAGAGACCCAGTACTTC
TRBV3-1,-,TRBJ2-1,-,CASSQGVDTGDEQFF,TGTGCCAGCAGCCAAGGAGTTGACACCGGGGATGAGCAGTTCTTC
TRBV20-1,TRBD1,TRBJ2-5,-,CSATDRGWQETQYF,TGCAGTGCCACTGACAGGGGCTGGCAAGAGACCCAGTACTTC
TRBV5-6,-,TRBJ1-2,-,CASSYGQATNYGYTF,TGTGCCAGCAGCTATGGGCAGGCGACTAACTATGGCTACACCTTC
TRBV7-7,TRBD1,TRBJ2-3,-,CASSLVPGTGADTQYF,TGTGCCAGCAGCTTAGTCCCGGGGACAGGGGCAGATACGCAGTATTTT
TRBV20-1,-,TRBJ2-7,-,CSATLSHYEQYF,TGCAGTGCTACCCTTAGCCATTACGAGCAGTACTTC
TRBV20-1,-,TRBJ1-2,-,CSARAPAGNYGYTF,TGCAGTGCTAGAGCTCCGGCAGGCAACTATGGCTACACCTTC
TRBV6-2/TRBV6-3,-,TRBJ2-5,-,CASSALGGETQYF,TGTGCCAGCAGTGCCCTTGGGGGAGAGACCCAGTACTTC
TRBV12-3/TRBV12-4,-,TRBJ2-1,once,CASKADNNEQFF,TGTGCCAGCAAAGCGGATAACAATGAGCAGTTCTTC
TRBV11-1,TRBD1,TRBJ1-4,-,CASSRDSNNEKLFF,TGTGCCAGCAGCCGGGACAGTAATAATGAAAAACTGTTTTTT
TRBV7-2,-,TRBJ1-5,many,CASSRTSGSDQPQHF,TGTGCCAGCAGTAGAACCTCAGGGTCCGATCAGCCCCAGCATTTT
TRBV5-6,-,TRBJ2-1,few,CASSKGDTRFF,TGTGCCAGCTCCAAAGGGGACACTCGGTTCTTC
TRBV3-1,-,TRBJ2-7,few,CASSQEGGMEQYF,TGTGCCAGCAGCCAAGAAGGTGGAATGGAGCAGTACTTC
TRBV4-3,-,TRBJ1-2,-,CASSQDRQGNYGYTF,TGCGCCAGCAGCCAAGACCGGCAGGGGAACTATGGCTACACCTTC
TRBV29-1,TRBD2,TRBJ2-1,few,CSLPVPSGRLNEQFF,TGCAGCCTTCCGGTGCCTAGCGGGAGGCTGAATGAGCAGTTCTTC
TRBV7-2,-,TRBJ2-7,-,CASSVVSSSYEQYF,TGTGCCAGCAGCGTAGTATCAAGCTCCTACGAGCAGTACTTC
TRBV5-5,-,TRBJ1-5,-,CASSFTWVVNQPQHF,TGTGCCAGCAGCTTTACTTGGGTAGTCAATCAGCCCCAGCATTTT
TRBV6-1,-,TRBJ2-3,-,CASRPEPGTDTQYF,TGTGCCAGCAGACCCGAACCCGGCACAGATACGCAGTATTTT
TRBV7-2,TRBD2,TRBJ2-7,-,CASSGRAGLADYEQYF,TGTGCCAGCAGCGGTAGGGCGGGACTAGCGGATTACGAGCAGTACTTC
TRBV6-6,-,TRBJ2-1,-,CASKGLWDGPNEQFF,TGTGCCAGCAAAGGCCTGTGGGATGGTCCGAATGAGCAGTTCTTC
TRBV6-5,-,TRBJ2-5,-,CASSYWEGGETQYF,TGTGCCAGCAGTTACTGGGAGGGGGGAGAGACCCAGTACTTC
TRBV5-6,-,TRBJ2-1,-,CASSPETGDEQFF,TGTGCCAGCAGCCCCGAGACGGGGGATGAGCAGTTCTTC
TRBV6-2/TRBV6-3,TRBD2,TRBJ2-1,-,CASSAAGLAPKQFF,TGTGCCAGCAGTGCAGCGGGACTAGCACCAAAGCAGTTCTTC
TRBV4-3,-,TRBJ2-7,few,CASSQDFYGLSSYEQYF,TGCGCCAGCAGCCAAGATTTTTACGGATTAAGCTCCTACGAGCAGTACTTC
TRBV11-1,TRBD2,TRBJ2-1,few,CASSRGLAGSSYNEQFF,TGTGCCAGCAGCCGGGGACTAGCGGGGAGCTCCTACAATGAGCAGTTCTTC
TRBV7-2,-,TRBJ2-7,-,CASSLAGRRSEQYF,TGTGCCAGCAGCTTAGCCGGGAGACGTAGCGAGCAGTACTTC
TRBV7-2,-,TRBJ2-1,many,CASSRDNEQFF,TGTGCCAGCTCACGCGACAATGAGCAGTTCTTC
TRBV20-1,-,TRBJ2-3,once,CSARDPTTSSTDTQYF,TGCAGTGCTAGAGACCCTACCACATCTAGCACAGATACGCAGTATTTT
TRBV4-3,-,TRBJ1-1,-,CAGSQEGGGQREAFF,TGCGCCGGCAGCCAAGAAGGAGGAGGACAGCGTGAAGCTTTCTTT
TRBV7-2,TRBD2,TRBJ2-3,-,CASSLGFGGGLTDTQYF,TGTGCCAGCAGCTTAGGTTTTGGCGGGGGGCTGACAGATACGCAGTATTTT
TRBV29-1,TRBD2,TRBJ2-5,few,CSIKRGEGQYF,TGCAGCATCAAGCGGGGGGAGGGGCAGTACTTC
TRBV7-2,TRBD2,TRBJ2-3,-,CASSPNSGSPDTQYF,TGTGCCAGCAGTCCGAATAGCGGGAGTCCAGATACGCAGTATTTT
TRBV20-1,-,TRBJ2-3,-,CSAREGPRDTQYF,TGCAGTGCTAGAGAGGGACCCAGGGATACGCAGTATTTT